This T cell receptor (beta chain) was retrieved from a study of identical twins. This clonotype appeared a few times. TCRdb called the 5' RACE reads again in MiXCR, with one record for every CDR3 protein. The sample comprises roughly 480,000 distinct CDR3 sequences, roughly 24% of which are singletons, and 2.9% rests with the top ten. Separately, the same data were catalogued under a study of T cells expressing NK-cell markers. That report adds: Sorted T-cell subsets CD3+CD56+NKG2C+, CD3+CD56+NKG2C- and CD3+CD56-NKG2C+ were TCR beta-sequenced. Eight donors were sequenced, seven testing HCMV-seropositive and one testing seronegative.

The clonotype originates from a woman aged 18-30 years in good health. Sequenced material: CD4+ T cells sorted from blood.

Written as DNA, the CDR3 is TGCGCCAGCAGCTCCACAGCGGGAGGGCTGAATGAGCAGTTCTTC. Encoded protein: CASSSTAGGLNEQFF. The chain is built from TRBV5-1 and TRBJ2-1; 10 bases match TRBD2. Germline V gene data show CDR1 as SGHRS and CDR2 as YFSETQ. The CDR3 spans 15 residues. V shed 3 bases, J shed 7 bases, and the junction held 7 bases outside the gene matches.